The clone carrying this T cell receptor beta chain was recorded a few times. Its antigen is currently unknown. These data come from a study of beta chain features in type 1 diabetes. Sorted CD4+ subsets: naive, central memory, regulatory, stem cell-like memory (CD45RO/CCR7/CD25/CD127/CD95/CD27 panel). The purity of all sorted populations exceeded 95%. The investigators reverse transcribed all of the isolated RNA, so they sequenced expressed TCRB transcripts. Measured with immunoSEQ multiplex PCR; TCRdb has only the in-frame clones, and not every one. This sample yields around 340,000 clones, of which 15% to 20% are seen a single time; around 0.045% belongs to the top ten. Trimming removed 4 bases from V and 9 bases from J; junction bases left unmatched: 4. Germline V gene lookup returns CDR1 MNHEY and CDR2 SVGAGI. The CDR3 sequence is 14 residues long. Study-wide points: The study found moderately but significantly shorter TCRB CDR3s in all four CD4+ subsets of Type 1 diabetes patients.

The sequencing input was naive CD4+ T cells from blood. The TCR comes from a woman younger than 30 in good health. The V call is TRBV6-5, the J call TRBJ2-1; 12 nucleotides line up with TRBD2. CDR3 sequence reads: CASSLLAGGLEQFF. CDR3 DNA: TGTGCCAGCAGTTTGCTAGCGGGAGGGCTTGAGCAGTTCTTC.